The present T cell receptor beta chain was sequenced within a study of tumor-infiltrating lymphocytes in primary liver carcinoma. Total RNA amounting to around 450 ng was the source from which TCR beta cDNA was made with a constant-region primer. Three nested multiplex PCR rounds, a slightly modified ARM-PCR method, built the TCR beta libraries. A C-beta reverse primer was combined with TRBV1-TRBV30 forward primers in the first two PCR rounds, and each round had 10 cycles. MiXCR, run by TCRdb on the multiplex PCR reads, gives a single entry per CDR3 protein. The sample lists 99,000 or so distinct CDR3 sequences; roughly 69% were seen once. From approximately 20-30 mg of unsorted bulk tissue, DNA and RNA were co-extracted together. Study results and caveats: Tumors reached a significantly greater top-250-clone fraction than blood did (p = 0.039).

Within the sample, this clonotype is medium-sized. The antigen is unknown. Germline V CDR1 and CDR2: SGHNT, YENEEA. Trimming pared 1 base from V and 3 bases from J, leaving 3 bases between. The CDR3 is 12 residues long. V is TRBV11-3 and J is TRBJ2-5; D unresolved. The clonotype originates from an older woman with primary liver carcinoma and hepatitis B virus infection. Material for sequencing was liver tumor tissue from sampling region 5. Subset here: tumor region T5, tumor centre. CDR3 sequence (DNA): TGTGCCAGCAGCTTAGGGGAAGAGACCCAGTACTTC. This sequence encodes CASSLGEETQYF.